These 22 T cell receptor beta chains were sequenced from one sample in a study of tumor-infiltrating lymphocytes in primary liver carcinoma. RNA isolated from unsorted whole blood supplied the blood RNA, with germline DNA also extracted. With a constant-region primer, TCR beta cDNA was made from approximately 500 ng of total RNA. TCR beta libraries came from three nested multiplex PCR rounds using slightly modified ARM-PCR. The first two PCR rounds used TRBV1-TRBV30 forward primers with a C-beta reverse primer, roughly 11 cycles each. Each CDR3 protein gets one entry after TCRdb re-called the multiplex PCR reads with MiXCR. The sample carries about 200,000 distinct CDR3 sequences, less than 75% recorded once. Sequenced material: peripheral blood. The receptors here all came from a woman aged 55-75 years with primary liver carcinoma and hepatitis B virus infection.

Notes on this clonotype: Germline is not matched at one junction end, which may reflect a read error. The chain recombines TRBV11-2 with TRBJ2-7; no reliable D call. Germline CDR1 and CDR2: SGHAT and FQNNGV. The CDR3 extends over 18 amino acids. The CDR3 loop is CTSSLDWVNLVGPYEQYF. The CDR3 coding sequence is TGTACCAGCAGCTTAGATTGGGTCAATCTAGTGGGTCCCTACGAGCAGTACTTC.

Remarks on this clonotype: A much larger clone differs from this one at a single base, so this may be a read error. The CDR3 nucleotides read TGTGCCAGCAGCTCGACTACAGGGGTGGGAAGTGAAGCTTTCTTT. Its translation: CASSSTTGVGSEAFF. The rearrangement links TRBV7-9 to TRBJ1-1, with 7 positions matching TRBD1. Germline V CDR1 and CDR2: SEHNR, FQNEAQ (reference sequence). The ends lost 4 bases at V and 7 bases at J; junction bases unmatched: 12. The CDR3 is made up of 15 amino acids.

For this clonotype: A read error may produce the germline difference seen at one junction end. CDR3 residues: CASIPTPGAKETQYF. The CDR3 DNA reads as TGTGCCAGCATCCCCACCCCGGGAGCAAAAGAGACGCAGTACTTC. The chain employs TRBV4-2 and TRBJ2-5; tentatively, D is TRBD2 (6 bases). Germline CDR1 reads LGHNA; CDR2 reads YNFKEQ. This CDR3 contains 15 residues.

Only a few counts were recorded for this clonotype. J is TRBJ2-1 and V is TRBV20-1; D remains ambiguous. CDR3 length: 12 residues. V gave up 3 bases and J gave up 6 bases, with 9 bases separating them. Looked up from germline, CDR1 is DFQATT and CDR2 is SNEGSKA (reference sequence). The CDR3 reads CSARGMGNEQFF. The CDR3, as DNA: TGCAGTGCTAGGGGAATGGGCAATGAGCAGTTCTTC.

This clonotype was detected ten times or more. The chain carries TRBV28 and TRBJ2-7, with D uncertain. The V and J ends lost 6 bases and 4 bases respectively, with 7 bases between them. CDR3 length equals 11 residues. Germline V CDR1 and CDR2: MDHEN, SYDVKM. The CDR3 sequence: CASSLGYEQYF. CDR3 DNA: TGTGCCAGCAGCTTAGGGTACGAGCAGTACTTC.

This clonotype was counted between two and nine times. This chain connects TRBV7-8 to TRBJ1-4, with D maybe TRBD1 (6 bases). CDR3 length: 15 amino acids. V dropped 5 bases and J dropped 4 bases, with 14 bases sitting between them. Germline CDR1 SGHVS, CDR2 FQNEAQ. CDR3 residues: CASSHRGQINEKLFF. In DNA, the CDR3 is TGTGCCAGCAGCCACCGAGGACAGATTAATGAAAAACTGTTTTTT.

In this sample, this clonotype turned up a few times. The chain is built from TRBV13 and TRBJ2-7, with a tentative D call TRBD1 (6 bases). Germline lookup yields CDR1 PRHDT and CDR2 FYEKMQ (reference sequence). The germline V and J ends were trimmed by 0 bases and 2 bases, with 8 bases remaining between them. This CDR3 is built from 14 residues. The CDR3 bases are TGTGCCAGCAGCTTAGGGGACAGAACCTACGAGCAGTACTTC. Its translation is CASSLGDRTYEQYF. Full variable domain (missing parts from reference TRBV13 and TRBJ2-7): AAGVIQSPRHLIKEKRETATLKCYPIPRHDTVYWYQQGPGQDPQFLISFYEKMQSDKGSIPDRFSAQQFSDYHSELNMSSLELGDSALYFCASSLGDRTYEQYFGPGTRLTVT.

This clonotype has ten or more counts. V and J are TRBV29-1 and TRBJ2-5; D gene unclear. The V end was cut by 0 bases, the J end by 5 bases, with 13 bases between. The germline V gene encodes CDR1 SQVTM and CDR2 ANQGSEA. The CDR3 sequence is 14 residues long. CDR3 nucleotide sequence: TGCAGCGTTGAAGATGCGTGGGTTCGGGAGACCCAGTACTTC. This translates into CSVEDAWVRETQYF.

Worth noting for this clonotype: An end of the junction does not agree with germline; a read error may underlie this. Here the CDR3 reads CASSPQPSSAEGYNEKFF. As DNA, the CDR3 is TGCGCCAGCAGCCCTCAACCCTCATCAGCGGAGGGCTACAATGAGAAGTTCTTC. J is TRBJ2-1 and V is TRBV11-2; D is perhaps TRBD2 (6 bases). Germline V gene data show CDR1 as SGHAT and CDR2 as FQNNGV. This CDR3 comprises 18 residues. The variable domain in full, completed from reference TRBV11-2 and TRBJ2-1, reads EAGVAQSPRYKIIEKRQSVAFWCNPISGHATLYWYQQILGQGPKLLIQFQNNGVVDDSQLPKDRFSAERLKGVDSTLKIQPAKLEDSAVYLCASSPQPSSAEGYNEKFFGPGTRLTVL.

The table lists this clonotype with a few counts. This CDR3 is missing its conserved last phenylalanine or tryptophan, likely due to a read error. The chain couples TRBV29-1 to TRBJ2-1; TRBD2 agrees at 12 bases. CDR1 is SQVTM, CDR2 ANQGSEA, per germline. This CDR3 region has 19 residues. With V trimmed by 1 base and J by 1 base, 11 bases remained unmatched. The CDR3 region is CSVEVRASGRAGSYNEQFL. DNA of the CDR3: TGCAGCGTTGAAGTGAGGGCTAGCGGGAGGGCCGGTTCCTACAATGAGCAGTTCCTC.

V usage is TRBV11-3 and J usage is TRBJ2-3; 8 bases match TRBD2. V lost 2 bases and J lost 5; bases outside the gene matches: 9. Germline V lookup: CDR1 SGHNT, CDR2 YENEEA. The CDR3 is 16 residues long. The CDR3 nucleotides read TGTGCCAGCAGCTTAATGTTGGCGGGAGGTGGAGATACGCAGTATTTT. Its protein product is CASSLMLAGGGDTQYF. Variable domain in full (rest from reference TRBV11-3 and TRBJ2-3): EAGVVQSPRYKIIEKKQPVAFWCNPISGHNTLYWYLQNLGQGPELLIRYENEEAVDDSQLPKDRFSAERLKGVDSTLKIQPAELGDSAVYLCASSLMLAGGGDTQYFGPGTRLTVL.

This clonotype was recorded many times. The chain has TRBV4-1 and TRBJ2-7; 7 nucleotides match TRBD1. Germline-derived CDR1 and CDR2 are MGHRA and YSYEKL. There are 15 residues in the CDR3. V lost 3 bases, J lost 4 bases, and 9 bases stayed unmatched. The CDR3 here is CASSHPGTATYEQYF. Written as DNA, the CDR3 is TGCGCCAGCAGCCACCCCGGGACAGCGACTTACGAGCAGTACTTC.

Points on this clonotype: A junction boundary mismatches the germline segment, possibly from a read error. This sequence joins TRBV11-3 and TRBJ2-1; 13 bases match TRBD2. There are 16 residues in the CDR3. Germline V gives CDR1 SGHNT, CDR2 YENEEA. CDR3 DNA: TGTACCAGCAGCCCCGGGACTAGCGGGACCTACAGTGAGCAGTTCTTC. It yields the protein CTSSPGTSGTYSEQFF.

This clonotype appeared a single time. At one of its ends the junction is not consistent with the germline gene, which may arise from a read error. The chain couples TRBV16 to TRBJ1-1; D is unclear. Germline V gene sequence: CDR1 KGHSY, CDR2 FQNENV. CDR3 size: 13 residues. The CDR3 sequence: CASSQLVGPEASF. CDR3 bases: TGTGCCAGCAGCCAATTGGTGGGCCCTGAAGCTTCCTTT.

This clonotype has ten or more counts. The genes are TRBV11-2 and TRBJ2-2; 10 positions agree with TRBD2. The CDR3 is 14 residues long. With V trimmed by 3 bases and J by 7 bases, 2 bases remained unmatched. Germline V gene sequence: CDR1 SGHAT, CDR2 FQNNGV. The CDR3 here is CASSFLAGDGELFF. CDR3 in DNA: TGTGCCAGCAGCTTCCTAGCGGGAGACGGGGAGCTGTTTTTT.

In regard to this clonotype: A read error may produce the germline difference seen at one junction end. J is TRBJ2-5 and V is TRBV7-9; the match to TRBD1 covers 8 bases. Germline CDR1 and CDR2: SEHNR and FQNEAQ (reference sequence). This CDR3 has 14 amino acids. CDR3 bases: TGTGCCAGCACCCATGACAGGGGCCAAGAGACCCAATACTTC. It translates to CASTHDRGQETQYF.

About this clonotype: A much larger clone lies one base from this, so it may be a read error. V gene TRBV6-5 combines with J gene TRBJ2-7; D not certain. Germline lookup yields CDR1 MNHEY and CDR2 SVGAGI. The length of the CDR3 is 13 residues. CDR3 DNA: TGTGCCGGCAGTTCACCGGCCCCCTACGAGCAGTACTTC. Translation gives CAGSSPAPYEQYF.

Notes on this clonotype: At one of its ends the junction is not consistent with the germline gene, which may arise from a read error. The genes are TRBV12-3 or TRBV12-4 and TRBJ2-5; 8 bases align to TRBD1. The CDR3 is 13 amino acids. The CDR3 sequence: CASSTDRAKAQYF. Written as DNA, the CDR3 is TGTGCTAGCAGTACGGACAGGGCCAAGGCCCAGTACTTC.

The V gene is TRBV6-6, the J gene TRBJ1-2; D is unclear. The CDR3 loop spans 13 amino acids. V shed 5 bases and J shed 8 bases, with 15 bases lying between them. From germline, CDR1 is MNHNY and CDR2 SVGAGI (reference sequence). Here the CDR3 DNA reads TGTGCCAGCAGTAAAAGGGAAGCGGGAGGCTACACCTTC. Amino acids: CASSKREAGGYTF.

The chain is built from TRBV5-1 and TRBJ2-1, with a tentative D call TRBD2 (5 bases). Germline V gene data show CDR1 as SGHRS and CDR2 as YFSETQ. V dropped 0 bases and J dropped 0 bases, with 10 bases sitting between them. This CDR3 is 16 amino acids long. Written as DNA, the CDR3 is TGCGCCAGCAGCTTGGAGGGTGACTACTCCTACAATGAGCAGTTCTTC. The encoded protein is CASSLEGDYSYNEQFF.

On this clonotype: This likely comes from a read error, as the CDR3 has no conserved phenylalanine or tryptophan at its end. Written as DNA, the CDR3 is TGTGCCAGCAGCTTAGATGGCTTGTACAATGGGCAGTTCCTC. Translating it yields CASSLDGLYNGQFL. The V gene is TRBV11-2, the J gene TRBJ2-1; no clear D gene. This CDR3 spans 14 amino acids. CDR1 is SGHAT, CDR2 FQNNGV, per germline.

This clonotype was counted a few times. This chain links TRBV11-2 with TRBJ2-5; 10 positions match TRBD2. The CDR3 covers 16 residues. Germline lookup yields CDR1 SGHAT and CDR2 FQNNGV. The V segment lost 8 bases and the J segment 0 bases; nucleotides outside the gene matches: 9. The CDR3 bases are TGTGCCAGCGGTAAGGGTGGACTAGCGGACCAAGAGACCCAGTACTTC. Translation gives CASGKGGLADQETQYF.